The 2 T cell receptor beta chains reported below all come from one sample, sequenced in a study of blood T cell repertoires in COVID-19. Some clones are missing from TCRdb's copy, which holds only in-frame ones; the method was immunoSEQ multiplex PCR. The data contain around 150,000 clones, around four fifths of them singletons. The material sequenced was peripheral blood. These receptors came from a man in his 70s with acute or convalescent COVID-19.

In regard to this clone: The junction differs from germline at one of its ends, possibly a read error. The V and J genes are TRBV11-3 and TRBJ2-7, with 9 bases that match TRBD1. The length of the CDR3 is 13 residues. Per the germline V gene, CDR1 is SGHNT and CDR2 is YENEEA. The chain's CDR3 is CASSLDGTGMLNF. In DNA form, the CDR3 reads TGTGCCAGCAGCTTAGACGGGACAGGGATGCTTAACTTC.

The chain is built from TRBV27 and TRBJ1-6; D is uncertain. This CDR3 comprises 15 residues. V was shortened by 3 bases and J by 7 bases, with 13 bases between the two germline ends. Germline loops: CDR1 MNHEY, CDR2 SMNVEV (reference sequence). The CDR3 spells CASSFQRAENSPLHF. The CDR3 DNA reads as TGTGCCAGCAGTTTTCAACGAGCGGAGAATTCACCCCTCCACTTT.